The rows below give T cell receptor beta chains drawn from one sample of a study of breast tumors, draining lymph nodes, adjacent tissues. From the multiplex PCR reads, TCRdb called clonotypes with MiXCR, one entry per CDR3 protein. The sample carries 270,000 or so distinct CDR3 sequences, roughly 31% recorded once. Input material: axillary lymph node tissue. All receptors come from a female donor with breast cancer. Some clones in this sample may be carry-over from other donors' samples. Both conserved end residues are part of each CDR3. The D gene is left open where the match is weak. Size values are once, few and many counts, or a class for expanded clones, and some rows have none.

size: many
J: TRBJ2-3
D: .
V: TRBV5-5
CDR3: CASSFGPGVTDTQYF
DNA: TGTGCCAGCAGCTTCGGTCCTGGTGTCACAGATACGCAGTATTTT

size: many
J: TRBJ2-5
D: TRBD2
V: TRBV7-2
CDR3: CASSLEPSGTETQYF
DNA: TGTGCCAGCAGCTTAGAACCTAGCGGGACAGAGACCCAGTACTTC

size: few
J: TRBJ2-7
D: .
V: TRBV27
CDR3: CASRRDSRSSYEQYF
DNA: TGTGCCAGCAGGCGGGACTCAAGGAGCTCCTACGAGCAGTACTTC

size: .
J: TRBJ2-5
D: .
V: TRBV7-2
CDR3: CASSLSGGKLKETQYF
DNA: TGTGCCAGCAGCCTTTCTGGCGGAAAACTGAAAGAGACCCAGTACTTC

size: many
J: TRBJ2-7
D: .
V: TRBV10-3
CDR3: CAISEPLLGTRNYEQYF
DNA: TGTGCCATCAGTGAGCCGTTATTGGGGACCCGGAACTACGAGCAGTACTTC

size: .
J: TRBJ1-4
D: .
V: TRBV6-4
CDR3: CASRRDGIYNEKLFF
DNA: TGTGCCAGCAGGCGGGACGGGATATACAATGAAAAACTGTTTTTT

size: many
J: TRBJ2-2
D: .
V: TRBV7-2
CDR3: CASSPGTQGLGELFF
DNA: TGTGCCAGCAGCCCCGGGACACAGGGATTGGGGGAGCTGTTTTTT

size: many
J: TRBJ1-3
D: .
V: TRBV5-4
CDR3: CASSFRGNTIYF
DNA: TGTGCCAGCAGCTTTAGGGGAAACACCATATATTTT

size: many
J: TRBJ2-1
D: .
V: TRBV29-1
CDR3: CSVDYQGTNEQFF
DNA: TGCAGCGTTGATTACCAGGGGACTAATGAGCAGTTCTTC

size: .
J: TRBJ2-7
D: .
V: TRBV11-2
CDR3: CACSLEGYEQYF
DNA: TGTGCCTGCAGCTTGGAAGGCTACGAGCAGTACTTC

size: many
J: TRBJ2-1
D: TRBD2
V: TRBV19
CDR3: CASSLGPDGRRQFF
DNA: TGTGCCAGTAGTTTGGGCCCCGACGGGAGGAGGCAGTTCTTC

size: .
J: TRBJ2-2
D: TRBD2
V: TRBV11-2
CDR3: CATSPSGRTGELFF
DNA: TGTGCCACCTCCCCTAGCGGGAGGACCGGGGAGCTGTTTTTT

size: many
J: TRBJ2-2
D: .
V: TRBV7-9
CDR3: CASSPGAGPNTGELFF
DNA: TGTGCCAGCAGCCCCGGGGCGGGCCCCAACACCGGGGAGCTGTTTTTT

size: many
J: TRBJ1-4
D: TRBD1
V: TRBV15
CDR3: CATSPGQVTNEKLFF
DNA: TGTGCCACCAGCCCCGGACAGGTGACTAATGAAAAACTGTTTTTT